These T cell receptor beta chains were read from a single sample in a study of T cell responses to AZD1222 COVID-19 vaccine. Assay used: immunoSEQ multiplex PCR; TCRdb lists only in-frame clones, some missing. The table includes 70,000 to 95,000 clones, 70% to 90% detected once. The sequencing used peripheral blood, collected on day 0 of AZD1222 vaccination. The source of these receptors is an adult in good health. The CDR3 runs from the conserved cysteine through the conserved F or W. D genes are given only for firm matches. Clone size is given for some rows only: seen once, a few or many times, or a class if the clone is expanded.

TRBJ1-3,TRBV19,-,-,TGTGCCAGTAGTATCGGCGCGGGGATCGGGAACACCATATATTTT,CASSIGAGIGNTIYF
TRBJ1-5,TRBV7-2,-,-,TGTGCCAGCAGCTTACTTTTTGTAGGGCAGCCCCAGCATTTT,CASSLLFVGQPQHF
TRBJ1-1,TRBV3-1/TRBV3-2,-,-,TGTGCCAGCAGGCGAGGAGGGGTGAACACTGAAGCTTTCTTT,CASRRGGVNTEAFF
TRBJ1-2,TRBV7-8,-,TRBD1,TGTGCCAGCAGCCCAGGGGGGGGCGTCTATGGCTACACCTTC,CASSPGGGVYGYTF
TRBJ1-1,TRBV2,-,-,TGTGCCAGCAGTCTGGACAGTGGAGGGGCTTTCTTT,CASSLDSGGAFF
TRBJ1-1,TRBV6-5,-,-,TGTGCCAGCAGCGATACCATCACAGGGTTCGAAGCTTTCTTT,CASSDTITGFEAFF
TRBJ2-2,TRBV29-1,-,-,TGCAGCGTGGAGGATTTCAGCGGGACCGGGGAGCTGTTTTTT,CSVEDFSGTGELFF
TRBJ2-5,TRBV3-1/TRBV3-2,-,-,TGTGCCAGCAGCCAGGGGGTAATAGTAGAGACCCAGTACTTC,CASSQGVIVETQYF
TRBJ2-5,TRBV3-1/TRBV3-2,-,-,TGTGCCAGCAGAGTTGGGGGTGGGGTGGGAGAGACCCAGTACTTC,CASRVGGGVGETQYF
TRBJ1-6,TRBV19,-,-,TGTGCCAGTAGTATTTCGGGAGGTGGGTCACCCCTCCACTTT,CASSISGGGSPLHF
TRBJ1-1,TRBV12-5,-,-,TGTGCTAGTGGTTTGGGGGTTGGGATCACTGAAGCTTTCTTT,CASGLGVGITEAFF
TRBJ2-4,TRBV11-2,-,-,TGTGCCAGCAGCTTAGACCCTCGGGGAGCCAAAAACATTCAGTACTTC,CASSLDPRGAKNIQYF
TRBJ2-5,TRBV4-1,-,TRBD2,TGCGCCAGCAGCCAAGGGATTAGCGGGCTCTCCCGGGAGACCCAGTACTTC,CASSQGISGLSRETQYF
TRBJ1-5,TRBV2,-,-,TGTGCCAGCAGTCGACCCAAAAGTAGCAATCAGCCCCAGCATTTT,CASSRPKSSNQPQHF
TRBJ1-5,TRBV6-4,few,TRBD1,TGTGCCAGCAGTGTACAGGACGACAGGGGCGGACAGCCCCAGCATTTT,CASSVQDDRGGQPQHF
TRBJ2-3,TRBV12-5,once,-,TGTGCTAGTGGTTTGGCCCGACTACCGGGGGTGGTAGATACGCAGTATTTT,CASGLARLPGVVDTQYF
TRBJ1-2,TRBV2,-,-,TGTGCCAGCAGTGCGGAGGGGAGGTATGGCTACACCTTC,CASSAEGRYGYTF